This T cell receptor (beta chain) was found in a study of blood T cells in healthy people across ages. The J segment lost 1 base and the V segment lost 6 bases, leaving 10 bases of the junction unmatched. Germline CDR1 is SEHNR and CDR2 is FQNEAQ (reference sequence). CDR3 length equals 16 residues. Researchers report isolating at least 6.5 million PBMCs per sample. A second roughly 6 to 11 cycle PCR used barcoded and J-beta primers. Via MiXCR, TCRdb re-called the 5' RACE reads, giving one row per CDR3 protein. The table includes some 1,800,000 distinct CDR3 sequences, around 42% detected once. Sequencing was performed on blood. This chain joins TRBV7-9 and TRBJ2-5, with 8 nucleotides matching TRBD1. The clonotype originates from a human donor in good health. CDR3 sequence (DNA): TGTGCCAGCAGTCAAACCGGGACAGGACGCCAAGAGACCCAGTACTTC. Protein sequence: CASSQTGTGRQETQYF.